This TCR beta chain comes out of a study of T cell changes during pregnancy in multiple sclerosis. TCRdb's table, derived via immunoSEQ multiplex PCR, lists solely in-frame clones and lacks some. The table shows 75,000 to 95,000 clones, with about 90% occurring only once. The specimen comprised peripheral blood, sampled in the first trimester of pregnancy. The source of this sequence is a female donor in good health, enrolled as a control in a pregnancy study.

The DNA of the CDR3 is TGTGCCAGCAGCGGTGCAGGGGCTTTGAACACTGAAGCTTTCTTT. Its translation is CASSGAGALNTEAFF. The V gene is TRBV7-9, the J gene TRBJ1-1, with D tentatively TRBD1 (6 bases). CDR1 SEHNR and CDR2 FQNEAQ come from the germline V gene (reference sequence). This CDR3 is built from 15 residues. The V and J ends lost 5 bases and 0 bases respectively, with 13 bases between them.